The 2 T cell receptor beta chains presented below share a single source sample, sequenced in a study of identical twins. TCRdb re-called the 5' RACE reads with MiXCR, one entry per CDR3 protein. The sample records approximately 260,000 distinct CDR3 sequences, more than 13% being singletons. Source material: memory (CD45RO+) T cells sorted from blood. The origin of the receptors is a woman younger than 35 in good health.

This chain links TRBV18 with TRBJ2-7; no clear D. The germline V gene encodes CDR1 KGHSH and CDR2 LQKENI. Trimming shortened V by 6 bases and J by 2 bases, and 14 bases separated the two germline ends. CDR3 length: 14 residues. The CDR3 nucleotides read TGTGCCAGCTCCCGGACCAATATGGCCTACGAGCAGTACTTC. Amino acid sequence: CASSRTNMAYEQYF.

This chain uses TRBV20-1 with TRBJ1-6; D may be TRBD1 (5 bases). The CDR3 spans 14 residues. V gave up 6 bases and J gave up 9 bases, with 18 bases separating them. CDR1 and CDR2 from the germline V gene are DFQATT and SNEGSKA (reference sequence). The CDR3 DNA sequence: TGCAGTGCCTACCGAGAGGGGATGACTTCACCCCTCCACTTT. Translation: CSAYREGMTSPLHF.